What follows are 31 T cell receptor beta chains derived from one specimen sequenced in a study of shared clonotypes between healthy human individuals. Only in-frame clones appear in the TCRdb table, and some are missing; sequencing was by immunoSEQ multiplex PCR. The sample lists about 2 million clones, approximately 94% occurring once. Only CD45RO-negative cells positively selected for CCR7 counted as naive CD8 cells, so terminally differentiated effector memory CD45RA+ cells were excluded. Sequencing input: naive CD8+ T cells sorted from blood. The receptor source for this set is a young man in good health.

This chain joins TRBV15 and TRBJ2-3; TRBD2 aligns across 7 bases. CDR3 size: 17 residues. J gave up 0 bases and V 5 bases, and 11 bases lay outside the gene matches. Germline loops: CDR1 LNHNV, CDR2 YYDKDF (reference sequence). The CDR3 region has the DNA TGTGCCACCAGCTCCCTGGGGGGGGTGGGGAGCACAGATACGCAGTATTTT. It is translated as CATSSLGGVGSTDTQYF.

This clone was detected a few times. This may stem from a read error, because a much larger clone lies one nucleotide away. The sample holds other DNA sequences that translate to the same CDR3. V gene TRBV7-9 combines with J gene TRBJ2-7; D not resolved. This CDR3 comprises 11 residues. Trimming removed 5 bases from V and 3 bases from J, with 5 bases in between. Germline CDR1 SEHNR, CDR2 FQNEAQ (reference sequence). The CDR3 spells CASSAVYEQYF. CDR3 DNA: TGTGCCAGCAGCGCCGTCTACGAGCAGTACTTC.

This clone was recorded a few times. The same CDR3 can be traced to other DNA sequences in this sample. The rearrangement uses TRBV10-1 and TRBJ2-7; the D is unclear. The ends were cut back, 2 bases at V and 4 bases at J, with 3 bases in the middle. CDR1 and CDR2 (germline): WNHNN, SYGVQD (reference sequence). There are 11 residues in the CDR3. The DNA for the CDR3 is TGCGCCAGCAGTGAGGGGTACGAGCAGTACTTC. The encoded protein is CASSEGYEQYF.

This chain uses TRBV7-9 with TRBJ1-1; 8 bases match TRBD1. Germline assignment: CDR1 SEHNR and CDR2 FQNEAQ (reference sequence). The CDR3 sequence is 19 residues long. V lost 0 bases to trimming and J lost 6 bases; unmatched junction nucleotides: 18. CDR3 loop: CASSLAGRGRLFVAAEAFF. The CDR3 nucleotides are TGTGCCAGCAGCTTAGCGGGCAGGGGGCGACTCTTCGTCGCGGCTGAAGCTTTCTTT.

V usage is TRBV28 and J usage is TRBJ1-5; a possible D gene is TRBD1 (5 bases). CDR3 length: 14 residues. The germline gives CDR1 MDHEN, CDR2 SYDVKM. The germline V and J ends were trimmed by 2 bases and 7 bases, with 12 bases remaining between them. Written as DNA, the CDR3 is TGTGCCAGCAGTTTACAGGCAGGGTGGCAGCCCCAGCATTTT. This encodes CASSLQAGWQPQHF.

There are a few counts of this clone. Other DNA sequences within the sample encode an identical CDR3. The CDR3 loop reads CASSFTGELFF. In DNA form, the CDR3 reads TGTGCCAGCAGCTTTACCGGGGAGCTGTTTTTT. V and J are TRBV11-2 and TRBJ2-2; the D is unclear. There are 11 residues in the CDR3. Per germline, CDR1 SGHAT and CDR2 FQNNGV. Trimming shortened V by 3 bases and J by 5 bases, and 1 base separated the two germline ends.

CDR3 region: CASSNLRGGEVDTQYF. CDR3 nucleotide sequence: TGTGCCAGCAGTAACTTACGGGGGGGCGAAGTAGATACGCAGTATTTT. The chain is built from TRBV6-5 and TRBJ2-3, with TRBD2 matching 8 bases. CDR1 and CDR2 (germline): MNHEY, SVGAGI. V dropped 5 bases and J dropped 5; count of bases not matched to a gene: 12. CDR3 length equals 16 residues.

In the case of this clone: The same CDR3 arises from other DNA sequences in this sample as well. The chain employs TRBV6-5 and TRBJ2-1, with a possible D match to TRBD2 (5 bases). Germline loops: CDR1 MNHEY, CDR2 SVGAGI. The CDR3 runs to 13 residues. V lost 0 bases and J 10 bases, leaving 10 bases between the germline ends. The CDR3 reads CASSYSIGGEQFF. The CDR3 nucleotides read TGTGCCAGCAGTTACTCGATCGGAGGAGAGCAGTTCTTC.

The chain combines TRBV5-6 with TRBJ2-1; D possibly corresponds to TRBD2 (6 bases). CDR1 SGHDT and CDR2 YYEEEE come from the germline V gene. Trimming pared 4 bases from V and 8 bases from J, leaving 13 bases between. The CDR3 spans 13 residues. CDR3 coding DNA: TGTGCCAGCAGCCTTGGGGCTAGCGATGAGCAGTTCTTC. Translated: CASSLGASDEQFF.

With respect to this clone: The sample holds other DNA sequences that translate to the same CDR3. J is TRBJ2-2 and V is TRBV30, with D unclear. The CDR3 runs 12 residues. Germline V CDR1 and CDR2: GTSNPN, SVGIG (reference sequence). Deletions cut 0 bases from V and 3 bases from J, with 2 bases between. This chain's CDR3 is CAWSVYTGELFF. For the CDR3, the DNA is TGTGCCTGGAGTGTCTACACCGGGGAGCTGTTTTTT.

V usage is TRBV9 and J usage is TRBJ2-7, with a tentative D call TRBD2 (6 bases). The CDR3 runs 13 residues. V was cut by 8 bases and J by 2 bases, with 14 bases left in between. CDR1 is SGDLS and CDR2 is YYNGEE in the germline V gene. The CDR3 protein is CASSGTDTYEQYF. The DNA for the CDR3 is TGTGCCAGTTCGGGGACTGACACCTACGAGCAGTACTTC.

The rearrangement uses TRBV12-2 and TRBJ2-4; the table names TRBD1, a call not compared with the DNA. TRBV12-2 is a listed pseudogene. The CDR3 runs 16 residues. CDR3 residues: CASRFRFACAKNIQYF. The CDR3 nucleotides read TGTGCAAGTCGCTTCAGGTTTGCTTGCGCCAAAAACATTCAGTACTTC.

In this sample, this clone turned up once. This specimen includes other DNA sequences encoding the same CDR3. The J gene is TRBJ1-5, the V gene TRBV19; D gene ambiguous. The CDR3 contains 14 residues. Trimming pared 3 bases from V and 0 bases from J, leaving 6 bases between. Germline CDR1 LNHDA, CDR2 SQIVND (reference sequence). CDR3 nucleotide sequence: TGTGCCAGTAGTATTAGAGATAGCAATCAGCCCCAGCATTTT. It is translated as CASSIRDSNQPQHF.

This rearrangement joins TRBV5-6 to TRBJ2-5; 10 nucleotides match TRBD1. With V trimmed by 3 bases and J by 12 bases, 2 bases remained unmatched. Germline CDR1 SGHDT, CDR2 YYEEEE. The CDR3 consists of 11 residues. The CDR3 reads CASSYGQGEYF. CDR3 nucleotides: TGTGCCAGCAGCTATGGACAGGGGGAGTACTTC.

CDR3 nucleotides: TGCGCCAGCAGTGAGATATCGGCCTCACCCACAGATACGCAGTATTTT. Protein sequence: CASSEISASPTDTQYF. The chain uses TRBV10-2 and TRBJ2-3; D gene ambiguous. Germline V gene lookup returns CDR1 WSHSY and CDR2 SAAADI. The CDR3 totals 16 residues. V was shortened by 2 bases and J by 2 bases, with 14 bases between the two germline ends.

The chain recombines TRBV4-2 with TRBJ2-7, with D perhaps being TRBD1 or TRBD2 (6 bases each). Per the germline V gene, CDR1 is LGHNA and CDR2 is YNFKEQ. V was cut by 1 base and J by 5 bases, with 18 bases left in between. This CDR3 is 16 amino acids long. The CDR3 is CASSQGEGGGENEQYF. CDR3 nucleotides: TGTGCCAGCAGCCAAGGAGAGGGGGGAGGAGAAAACGAGCAGTACTTC.

This chain joins TRBV6-1 and TRBJ2-7, with D tentatively TRBD2 (6 bases). This CDR3 contains 13 residues. The V end was cut by 2 bases, the J end by 5 bases, with 10 bases between. Per the germline V gene, CDR1 is MNHNS and CDR2 is SASEGT. CDR3 region: CASSETLANEQYF. The CDR3 DNA reads TGTGCCAGCAGTGAAACGCTAGCGAACGAGCAGTACTTC.

In the case of this clone: Additional DNA sequences in this sample encode the identical CDR3. The chain has TRBV27 and TRBJ2-1; possible D gene TRBD2, 5 bases. Germline V CDR1 and CDR2: MNHEY, SMNVEV (reference sequence). The V end lost 3 bases, the J end lost 7 bases, and 7 bases lay between the germline ends. The CDR3 is 12 residues long. The CDR3 region has the DNA TGTGCCAGCAGTTTCGGCGGGAATGAGCAGTTCTTC. Its protein is CASSFGGNEQFF.

CDR3: CASSLGPAGGNYNEQFF. The CDR3 DNA follows: TGCGCCAGCAGCCTCGGCCCGGCGGGCGGGAACTACAATGAGCAGTTCTTC. This chain connects TRBV4-1 to TRBJ2-1, with a tentative D call TRBD2 (6 bases). CDR3 length equals 17 residues. Trimming took 4 bases from V and 3 from J, leaving 19 bases between them. Germline loops: CDR1 MGHRA, CDR2 YSYEKL.

This clone was recorded once. This rearrangement joins TRBV4-1 to TRBJ2-5; possible D gene TRBD2, 5 bases. Looked up from germline, CDR1 is MGHRA and CDR2 is YSYEKL. V was cut by 0 bases and J by 5 bases, with 10 bases left in between. The CDR3 covers 14 residues. CDR3 DNA sequence: TGCGCCAGCAGCCAAGAGGGGAGTGGTGAGACCCAGTACTTC. Translating it yields CASSQEGSGETQYF.

This chain uses TRBV5-6 with TRBJ2-7, with D unclear. Trimming pared 4 bases from V and 5 bases from J, leaving 13 bases between. Germline CDR1 is SGHDT and CDR2 is YYEEEE. The CDR3 loop spans 13 amino acids. The CDR3 bases are TGTGCCAGCAGCCCGGTGGGGTTCCACGAGCAGTACTTC. It specifies CASSPVGFHEQYF.

The chain uses TRBV4-2 and TRBJ2-7; TRBD2 might be the D (6 bases). CDR3 size: 17 residues. CDR1 is LGHNA, CDR2 YNFKEQ, per germline. The V end lost 1 base, the J end lost 7 bases, and 23 bases lay between the germline ends. The CDR3 DNA reads TGTGCCAGCAGCCAAGTAGGATTAGGGCGGGACCCTTGGGAGCAGTACTTC. Translated, it gives CASSQVGLGRDPWEQYF.

The gene calls are TRBV9 and TRBJ1-2, with D unclear. The CDR3 totals 14 residues. Trimming cost V 4 bases and J 3 bases, with 13 bases left between them. Germline CDR1 is SGDLS and CDR2 is YYNGEE. This chain's CDR3 is CASSPGREDYGYTF. CDR3 bases: TGTGCCAGCAGCCCCGGGAGGGAGGACTATGGCTACACCTTC.

This clone was observed a single time. The chain carries TRBV29-1 and TRBJ2-5, with D perhaps TRBD1 (6 bases). The CDR3 is 14 amino acids. Germline CDR1 and CDR2: SQVTM and ANQGSEA. V was pared by 4 bases and J by 4 bases, with 16 bases between. In DNA form, the CDR3 reads TGCAGCGTTGTTCCGGCAGGGGTGGGAGAGACCCAGTACTTC. Translating it yields CSVVPAGVGETQYF.

The chain recombines TRBV7-9 with TRBJ2-3; TRBD2 aligns across 11 bases. The germline V gene encodes CDR1 SEHNR and CDR2 FQNEAQ (reference sequence). The CDR3 covers 17 residues. V dropped 8 bases and J dropped 8; count of bases not matched to a gene: 18. The CDR3 spells CASFPTPGLAGGSTQYF. The CDR3 bases are TGTGCCAGCTTCCCAACCCCCGGGCTAGCGGGAGGCTCTACGCAGTATTTT.

Turning to this clone: Other DNA sequences in the sample encode the same CDR3. The chain joins TRBV30 to TRBJ2-1; D unclear. Germline values: CDR1 GTSNPN, CDR2 SVGIG (reference sequence). V shed 0 bases and J shed 1 base, with 4 bases lying between them. This CDR3 spans 13 amino acids. CDR3 bases: TGTGCCTGGAGTGTAGGATCCTACAATGAGCAGTTCTTC. Protein: CAWSVGSYNEQFF.

The V gene is TRBV5-1, the J gene TRBJ2-5; 8 nucleotides align to TRBD1. Germline CDR1 is SGHRS and CDR2 is YFSETQ. The CDR3 extends over 16 amino acids. V shed 0 bases and J 0 bases; nucleotides not matched to a gene: 4. The CDR3 DNA reads as TGCGCCAGCAGCTTGGACAGACAGGGGTACCAAGAGACCCAGTACTTC. It codes for CASSLDRQGYQETQYF.

This clone appeared once. The gene calls are TRBV5-4 and TRBJ2-1, with TRBD2 identical over 11 bases. Trimming at V came to 0 bases and at J to 0 bases, leaving 8 bases not matched to a gene. The CDR3 spans 19 residues. CDR1 is SGHNT, CDR2 YYREEE, per germline (reference sequence). The CDR3 region is CASSLGPRLAGSSYNEQFF. The CDR3 DNA is TGTGCCAGCAGCTTGGGCCCTCGACTAGCGGGAAGCTCCTACAATGAGCAGTTCTTC.

The V call is TRBV6-5, the J call TRBJ1-6; D is unclear. V lost 0 bases to trimming and J lost 5 bases, with 11 bases between them. CDR3 length: 16 residues. Germline lookup yields CDR1 MNHEY and CDR2 SVGAGI. The CDR3 nucleotides read TGTGCCAGCAGTTACTCGAAACTCAGAGATAATTCACCCCTCCACTTT. As protein: CASSYSKLRDNSPLHF.

The chain links TRBV2 to TRBJ2-1; possibly TRBD2 for D (6 bases). CDR3 length equals 15 residues. Trimming took 7 bases from V and 8 from J, leaving 21 bases between them. Germline CDR1 reads SNHLY; CDR2 reads FYNNEI. The CDR3 coding sequence is TGTGCCAGCAACCCCCCACGCGGGAAGTATGATGAGCAGTTCTTC. Translation: CASNPPRGKYDEQFF.

DNA for the CDR3: TGTGCCAGCAGTTACTACGGACTAGCGGAATACAATGAGCAGTTCTTC. This sequence encodes CASSYYGLAEYNEQFF. The chain employs TRBV6-5 and TRBJ2-1; 10 bases agree with TRBD2. Per germline, CDR1 MNHEY and CDR2 SVGAGI. J gave up 4 bases and V 1 base, and 4 bases lay outside the gene matches. This CDR3 has 16 amino acids.